This TCR beta chain was observed in a study of blood T cell repertoires in COVID-19. Study-wide background: Sites in the United States, Italy and Spain provided acute and convalescent COVID-19 samples. Sources were T cells, B-cell-depleted T cells, or PBMCs; the material itself was cDNA or gDNA.

Sequenced by immunoSEQ multiplex PCR; TCRdb stores in-frame clones only, minus some. Of 95,000 to 110,000 clones listed, about 91% are singletons. Trimming cost V 6 bases and J 4 bases, with 10 bases left between them. CDR3 length: 13 residues. CDR1 is MNHEY and CDR2 is SVGAGI in the germline V gene. This chain uses TRBV6-5 with TRBJ2-1; D may be TRBD2 (6 bases). The sequence came from a human donor in a cohort sampled during active COVID-19. The specimen sequenced was peripheral blood. This CDR3 reads CASSGSIYNEQFF. DNA for the CDR3: TGTGCCAGCAGCGGGAGTATATACAATGAGCAGTTCTTC.